The rows below give T cell receptor beta chains drawn from one sample of a study of shared clonotypes between healthy human individuals. Here immunoSEQ multiplex PCR was the method, and the copy in TCRdb shows in-frame clones only, minus some. The table has hundreds of thousands of clones, roughly 70% seen once. The specimen sequenced was memory CD4+ T cells sorted from blood. All receptors come from a young woman in good health. Both conserved end residues are part of each CDR3. A D gene is named only where the DNA matches it firmly. Only some rows state a clone size, as once, few, many or a class for expanded clones.

TRBJ1-1 | TRBV19 | - | few | TGTGCCAGTAGTATAATGGGCAGGCAGAACACTGAAGCTTTCTTT | CASSIMGRQNTEAFF
TRBJ1-1 | TRBV7-2 | - | many | TGTGCCAGCAGCCCCCAACGGGACACTGAAGCTTTCTTT | CASSPQRDTEAFF
TRBJ1-2 | TRBV6-6 | TRBD1 | - | TGTGCCAGCAGTGGGATGACAGGGGGCTACACCTTC | CASSGMTGGYTF
TRBJ1-1 | TRBV6-5 | - | - | TGTGCCAGCAGTTACTCGGGTACTTTGAACACTGAAGCTTTCTTT | CASSYSGTLNTEAFF
TRBJ2-7 | TRBV19 | - | - | TGTGCCAGTAGTCCCCCCTTAGGAGCGGGCGCCTACGAGCAGTACTTC | CASSPPLGAGAYEQYF
TRBJ1-5 | TRBV29-1 | - | - | TGCAGCGCCGGGGGGGGAGTCGGGCAGCCCCAGCATTTT | CSAGGGVGQPQHF
TRBJ1-2 | TRBV19 | - | once | TGTGCCAGTTCACGGGCAGGTGGCTATGGCTACACCTTC | CASSRAGGYGYTF
TRBJ2-7 | TRBV19 | TRBD1 | - | TGTGCCAGTAGTAAGGGGGCGAAGGACGAGCAGTACTTC | CASSKGAKDEQYF
TRBJ1-1 | TRBV6-1 | - | - | TGTGCCAGCAGTGAACGGGACCGTGAAGCTTTCTTT | CASSERDREAFF
TRBJ2-6 | TRBV25-1 | - | - | TGTGCCAGCAGTTGGACGACTGGGGCCAACGTCCTGACTTTC | CASSWTTGANVLTF
TRBJ2-3 | TRBV5-1 | TRBD1 | - | TGCGCCAGCAGCTCCGGACAGGAGAACACAGATACGCAGTATTTT | CASSSGQENTDTQYF
TRBJ2-2 | TRBV9 | - | - | TGTGCCAGCAGCTCCCGACAGGTTAACACCGGGGAGCTGTTTTTT | CASSSRQVNTGELFF
TRBJ2-5 | TRBV10-1 | - | - | TGCGCCAGCAGTGTGGGGGCAGGGGCCCAAGAGACCCAGTACTTC | CASSVGAGAQETQYF
TRBJ2-7 | TRBV5-6 | - | - | TGTGCCAGCAGCTCGACCGTATCCTACGAGCAGTACTTC | CASSSTVSYEQYF
TRBJ1-2 | TRBV6-5 | - | few | TGTGCCAGCAGACCGGAGGTTGTATATGGCTACACCTTC | CASRPEVVYGYTF
TRBJ2-2 | TRBV10-3 | - | few | TGTGCCATCAGAAAGAACACCGGGGAGCTGTTTTTT | CAIRKNTGELFF
TRBJ2-1 | TRBV7-9 | - | - | TGTGCCAGCAGCCCACAGGGGGGGGAGTTCTTC | CASSPQGGEFF
TRBJ2-3 | TRBV5-1 | TRBD2 | - | TGCGCCAGCAGCTGGCGGTCCGGGACTAGCGGCACAGATACGCAGTATTTT | CASSWRSGTSGTDTQYF
TRBJ2-5 | TRBV5-1 | - | - | TGCGCCAGCAGCTTGGGGTGGGGCGGAAGGAGAGAGACCCAGTACTTC | CASSLGWGGRRETQYF
TRBJ2-1 | TRBV5-1 | - | - | TGCGCCAGCAGAGGCCTGGCGGGACACTCCTACAATGAGCAGTTCTTC | CASRGLAGHSYNEQFF
TRBJ2-1 | TRBV7-9 | TRBD2 | - | TGTGCCAGCAGCCCCATTCGCGGGAGTATCTACAATGAGCAGTTCTTC | CASSPIRGSIYNEQFF
TRBJ2-7 | TRBV10-1 | - | - | TGCGCCGGTTCCTGGGACGGAACCTACGAGCAGTACTTC | CAGSWDGTYEQYF
TRBJ2-5 | TRBV28 | - | - | TGTGCCAGCAACCTCGCCAGCCAAGAGACCCAGTACTTC | CASNLASQETQYF
TRBJ1-5 | TRBV28 | - | - | TGTGCCAGCAGTTTAACCCCCTCCACTCAGCCCCAGCATTTT | CASSLTPSTQPQHF
TRBJ2-2 | TRBV5-1 | - | few | TGCGCCAGCAGGGACAAAGGAAACGCCGGGGAGCTGTTTTTT | CASRDKGNAGELFF